Shown below are 18 T cell receptor beta chains from a single sample sequenced in a study of blood T cell repertoires in COVID-19. The repertoire was sequenced with immunoSEQ multiplex PCR; TCRdb's copy has only in-frame clones and lacks some. Among 310,000 or so clones, approximately 86% were seen once, and the ten largest hold less than 2.5%. Sequenced input: peripheral blood. These receptors were collected from a woman between 25 and 40 years old who had recovered from COVID-19.

The rearrangement links TRBV11-2 to TRBJ2-7; 7 bases fit TRBD1. Germline V gene data show CDR1 as SGHAT and CDR2 as FQNNGV. The CDR3 spans 15 residues. V trimming: 5 bases; J trimming: 3 bases; junction bases outside the gene matches: 10. In DNA, the CDR3 is TGTGCCAGCAGCCCCGGACAGGCAAAGGTCTACGAGCAGTACTTC. Residues: CASSPGQAKVYEQYF.

The table lists this clone with a few counts. The V call is TRBV7-2, the J call TRBJ1-4; D gene uncertain. CDR1 SGHTA and CDR2 FQGNSA come from the germline V gene. The CDR3 contains 14 residues. V gave up 1 base and J gave up 7 bases, with 10 bases separating them. In DNA, the CDR3 is TGTGCCAGCAGCTTAGTACTTGGTGGTGAAAAACTGTTTTTT. It encodes CASSLVLGGEKLFF.

This chain joins TRBV27 and TRBJ1-1; D uncertain. The CDR3 length is 15 residues. CDR1 is MNHEY and CDR2 is SMNVEV in the germline V gene (reference sequence). V shed 1 base and J shed 4 bases, with 13 bases lying between them. CDR3 loop: CASSLLGPASTEAFF. CDR3 nucleotide sequence: TGTGCCAGCAGTTTATTGGGCCCAGCAAGCACTGAAGCTTTCTTT.

The chain joins TRBV7-9 to TRBJ2-1, with 8 positions matching TRBD1. This CDR3 has 16 residues. CDR1 is SEHNR and CDR2 is FQNEAQ in the germline V gene (reference sequence). J gave up 2 bases and V 2 bases, and 5 bases lay outside the gene matches. CDR3 loop: CASSLRGTGTYNEQFF. DNA for the CDR3: TGTGCCAGCAGCTTAAGGGGGACAGGAACCTACAATGAGCAGTTCTTC.

This clone showed up just a few times. This chain connects TRBV7-9 to TRBJ2-2; D not resolved. CDR1 is SEHNR and CDR2 is FQNEAQ in the germline V gene (reference sequence). CDR3 length: 15 amino acids. V lost 1 base to trimming and J lost 3 bases, with 9 bases between them. As DNA, the CDR3 is TGTGCCAGCAGCTTAGAAAATATCGACACCGGGGAGCTGTTTTTT. It specifies CASSLENIDTGELFF.

V usage is TRBV30 and J usage is TRBJ1-1, with TRBD1 as a possible D gene (6 bases). Germline V gene lookup returns CDR1 GTSNPN and CDR2 SVGIG (reference sequence). The ends were cut back, 5 bases at V and 3 bases at J, with 13 bases in the middle. CDR3 size: 13 residues. CDR3 region: CAWGGSGDTEAFF. The CDR3 DNA is TGTGCCTGGGGGGGTTCAGGGGACACTGAAGCTTTCTTT.

This clone was counted once. This chain joins TRBV18 and TRBJ1-2; D possibly corresponds to TRBD1 (5 bases). Germline-derived CDR1 and CDR2 are KGHSH and LQKENI. With 7 bases removed from V and 0 bases from J, the gap between germline ends came to 24 bases. The CDR3 sequence is 18 residues long. The CDR3 coding sequence is TGTGCCAGCTTCGATGGTTTGACAGAACTGAAAGCTAACTATGGCTACACCTTC. As protein: CASFDGLTELKANYGYTF.

The V call is TRBV3-1 (or the pseudogene TRBV3-2), the J call TRBJ2-3; D not resolved. Trimming stripped 4 bases from V and 0 bases from J, with 2 bases between. Germline CDR1 is LGHDT and CDR2 is YNNKEL (reference sequence). The CDR3 spans 12 residues. CDR3 DNA: TGTGCCAGCAGCCCAAGCACAGATACGCAGTATTTT. The encoded protein is CASSPSTDTQYF.

This clone occurred a few times. This chain joins TRBV4-1 and TRBJ2-3, with TRBD1 identical over 10 bases. The germline CDR1 and CDR2 sequences are MGHRA and YSYEKL. Trimming cost V 6 bases and J 1 base; bases outside gene matches: 7. This CDR3 is built from 16 residues. CDR3 sequence (DNA): TGCGCCAGCAGACCTGCGGGGACAGGGGGCACAGATACGCAGTATTTT. Translation: CASRPAGTGGTDTQYF.

V usage is TRBV7-9 and J usage is TRBJ1-1, with D maybe TRBD1 (6 bases). V was shortened by 3 bases and J by 5 bases, with 13 bases between the two germline ends. CDR3 length: 14 residues. Germline CDR1 SEHNR, CDR2 FQNEAQ (reference sequence). The DNA for the CDR3 is TGTGCCAGCAGCTTGAGCCCAGGGGTTACTGAAGCTTTCTTT. Translated: CASSLSPGVTEAFF.

This clone has just one count. The J gene is TRBJ2-1, the V gene TRBV6-5; 11 bases agree with TRBD2. The germline V gene encodes CDR1 MNHEY and CDR2 SVGAGI. The CDR3 length is 15 residues. Trimming at V came to 6 bases and at J to 8 bases, leaving 9 bases not matched to a gene. CDR3 in DNA: TGTGCCAGCAGACACACTAGCGGGAGTAGATATGAGCAGTTCTTC. This translates into CASRHTSGSRYEQFF.

This chain connects TRBV6-2 or TRBV6-3 to TRBJ2-3; D may be TRBD2 (6 bases). V lost 6 bases and J 9 bases, leaving 16 bases between the germline ends. CDR1 is MNHEY, CDR2 SVGEGT, per germline. CDR3 length: 13 amino acids. The CDR3 DNA follows: TGTGCCAGCAGCCAAGCGGACGGGAGCACGCAGTATTTT. Translation: CASSQADGSTQYF.

This clone turned up a few times. The chain carries TRBV6-5 and TRBJ2-5; TRBD1 might be the D (5 bases). The CDR3 totals 14 residues. V lost 7 bases and J 6 bases, leaving 18 bases between the germline ends. Germline V CDR1 and CDR2: MNHEY, SVGAGI. CDR3 region: CASIPRVVSKTQYF. DNA of the CDR3: TGTGCCAGCATCCCCAGGGTTGTCTCAAAGACCCAGTACTTC.

The CDR3 nucleotides are TGTGCCAGCAGCTTAGCTCTAGCGGGAGCTAAGTACAATGAGCAGTTCTTC. Amino acids: CASSLALAGAKYNEQFF. The chain joins TRBV7-9 to TRBJ2-1; 10 bases fit TRBD2. CDR3 length equals 17 residues. J lost 4 bases, V lost 0 bases, and 6 bases had no gene match. Germline CDR1 SEHNR, CDR2 FQNEAQ (reference sequence).

J is TRBJ2-5 and V is TRBV7-2; 8 bases line up with TRBD1. Germline CDR1 reads SGHTA; CDR2 reads FQGNSA. With 5 bases clipped from V and 9 bases from J, the junction kept 8 bases outside the gene matches. The CDR3 spans 13 residues. CDR3 nucleotide sequence: TGTGCCAGCAGCGACAGGGGATCGGTGGCCCAGTACTTC. Translating gives CASSDRGSVAQYF.

This chain links TRBV7-2 with TRBJ1-2; 7 bases line up with TRBD1. The germline CDR1 and CDR2 sequences are SGHTA and FQGNSA. V dropped 2 bases and J dropped 0; count of bases not matched to a gene: 12. The CDR3 consists of 18 residues. As DNA, the CDR3 is TGTGCCAGCAGCTTATCCGGAGGGGTCAGGGGGACTAACTATGGCTACACCTTC. Protein product: CASSLSGGVRGTNYGYTF.

Of note for this clone: Other DNA sequences in the sample encode the same CDR3. The J gene is TRBJ2-7, the V gene TRBV4-1; 7 positions match TRBD2. The germline V gene encodes CDR1 MGHRA and CDR2 YSYEKL. The CDR3 has 14 residues. The V gene end was trimmed by 1 base and the J gene end by 1 base; junction bases not matched to a gene: 1. CDR3 in DNA: TGCGCCAGCAGCCAAGGGGGGGGGTCCTACGAGCAGTACTTC. Its translation is CASSQGGGSYEQYF.

The chain has TRBV6-5 and TRBJ1-5, with D hard to call. Germline CDR1 reads MNHEY; CDR2 reads SVGAGI. This CDR3 has 13 amino acids. V dropped 7 bases and J dropped 7 bases, with 14 bases sitting between them. CDR3 sequence reads: CASILRHGQPQHF. Here the CDR3 DNA reads TGTGCCAGCATCCTGCGCCACGGGCAGCCCCAGCATTTT.